This entry concerns a single TCR beta chain. Its antigen is undetermined. One junction end disagrees with the germline gene, perhaps due to a read error. The data derive from a study of cytomegalovirus exposure and HLA in healthy donors. Overall study: Among 350 to 500 genotyped donors, around 77% fell in the Caucasian-associated ancestry cluster.

Study-wide findings and caveats: It has been reported that TCR beta sequences accurately predicted the HLA-A and HLA-B alleles of most subjects. In vitro, three CMV-associated chains proved specific for CMV antigens. HLA alleles were associated with around 17,000 TCR beta sequences in a later analysis at 0.05 false discovery rate.

It was with 60 Vbeta and 13 Jbeta primers that the PCR ran. Method: immunoSEQ multiplex PCR; TCRdb's copy keeps in-frame clones and lacks some. The table records 150,000 to 200,000 clones, roughly 83% of them present only once. Germline V gene lookup returns CDR1 MGHRA and CDR2 YSYEKL. The CDR3 has 16 residues. The source is a woman in her 50s in good health and CMV-seronegative. The rearrangement links TRBV4-1 to TRBJ2-1; 9 bases are shared with TRBD2. Sequencing was done on a sample of PBMCs. CDR3 in DNA: TGCACCAGCAGCCGCGCGGGAGGGAAGGCATACAATGAGCAGTTCTTC. Translating gives CTSSRAGGKAYNEQFF.